Below, 21 T cell receptor beta chains from the same sample are listed, as sequenced in a study of OX40 agonist ivuxolimab in advanced cancers. TCRdb keeps only in-frame clones here, not all; method: immunoSEQ multiplex PCR. The table lists about 19,000 clones, 90% of them singletons. The specimen was CD4+ or CD8+ T cells sorted from blood, collected in a trial of the OX40 agonist ivuxolimab. These receptors were taken from an adult with an advanced solid tumor such as melanoma, head and neck, liver or kidney cancer.

This chain connects TRBV10-3 to TRBJ2-2; 11 positions match TRBD2. The junction had 11 bases not matched to a gene; V was cut back by 10 bases and J by 4 bases. Germline CDR1 ENHRY, CDR2 SYGVKD. There are 16 residues in the CDR3. The CDR3 nucleotides read TGTGCCACCCGGGAACTAGCGGGAGAAGGCACCGGGGAGCTGTTTTTT. Its protein is CATRELAGEGTGELFF.

CDR3 coding DNA: TGTGCCAGCAGCTATGGAGCCTCCTACGAGCAGTACTTC. Translated: CASSYGASYEQYF. The chain employs TRBV5-4 and TRBJ2-5; D gene ambiguous. The J call may be mistaken, given a closer DNA end match to TRBJ2-7. Germline lookup yields CDR1 SGHNT and CDR2 YYREEE (reference sequence). The CDR3 has 13 amino acids.

The chain uses TRBV9 and TRBJ2-2; a possible D gene is TRBD2 (6 bases). Per germline, CDR1 SGDLS and CDR2 YYNGEE. This CDR3 has 16 residues. Trimming took off 3 bases at V and 4 bases at J, with 16 bases between the two ends. CDR3 amino acids: CASSARGFGSTGELFF. CDR3 DNA sequence: TGTGCCAGCAGCGCCCGGGGGTTCGGCAGCACCGGGGAGCTGTTTTTT.

This clone was counted a few times. The chain combines TRBV5-1 with TRBJ2-1, with 13 bases fitting TRBD2. Per germline, CDR1 SGHRS and CDR2 YFSETQ. The CDR3 spans 15 residues. V trimming: 4 bases; J trimming: 9 bases; junction bases outside the gene matches: 7. The CDR3 DNA reads TGCGCCAGCAGCGGGGGGACTAGCGGGACCCCTGAGCAGTTCTTC. This translates into CASSGGTSGTPEQFF.

This rearrangement joins TRBV4-1 to TRBJ1-1; no clear D gene. CDR1 is MGHRA, CDR2 YSYEKL, per germline. The CDR3 consists of 14 residues. V was clipped by 0 bases and J by 1 base, with 6 bases between them. CDR3: CASSQDRWNTEAFF. Written as DNA, the CDR3 is TGCGCCAGCAGCCAAGACAGATGGAACACTGAAGCTTTCTTT.

The chain carries TRBV29-1 and TRBJ1-3; D ambiguous. CDR3 length equals 13 residues. CDR1 is SQVTM and CDR2 is ANQGSEA in the germline V gene. The germline V and J ends were trimmed by 3 bases and 1 base, with 7 bases remaining between them. The CDR3 reads CSVDTGSGNTIYF. The CDR3 DNA sequence: TGCAGCGTTGATACTGGATCTGGAAACACCATATATTTT.

In its sample, this clone was seen once. The rearrangement links TRBV5-6 to TRBJ1-3; 8 positions agree with TRBD1. V lost 0 bases, J lost 4 bases, and 0 bases stayed unmatched. Germline V gene sequence: CDR1 SGHDT, CDR2 YYEEEE. The CDR3 runs 14 residues. CDR3 loop: CASSLGTGGNTIYF. DNA for the CDR3: TGTGCCAGCAGCTTGGGGACAGGGGGAAACACCATATATTTT. The whole variable domain, remainder taken from reference TRBV5-6 and TRBJ1-3, is DAGVTQSPTHLIKTRGQQVTLRCSPKSGHDTVSWYQQALGQGPQFIFQYYEEEERQRGNFPDRFSGHQFPNYSSELNVNALLLGDSALYLCASSLGTGGNTIYFGEGSWLTVV.

The gene calls are TRBV9 and TRBJ1-3, with D maybe TRBD1 (6 bases). Trimming pared 0 bases from V and 8 bases from J, leaving 15 bases between. The CDR3 spans 15 residues. Germline values: CDR1 SGDLS, CDR2 YYNGEE. CDR3 loop: CASSVDENRDDTIYF. The CDR3 DNA is TGTGCCAGCAGCGTAGATGAGAACAGGGATGACACCATATATTTT.

The chain couples TRBV10-3 to TRBJ2-1, with 10 bases matching TRBD2. Germline V gene sequence: CDR1 ENHRY, CDR2 SYGVKD. V trimming: 10 bases; J trimming: 6 bases; junction bases outside the gene matches: 6. This CDR3 has 13 amino acids. The CDR3 DNA follows: TGTGCCACCCTAGCGGGAGCTGGCAATGAGCAGTTCTTC. It translates to CATLAGAGNEQFF.

This clone was found once. Written as DNA, the CDR3 is TGTGCCAGTATCGGGCGGGAGTTAAATGAGCAGTTCTTC. Translated: CASIGRELNEQFF. The rearrangement uses TRBV19 and TRBJ2-1, with TRBD2 identical over 7 bases. The CDR3 runs 13 residues. Germline V gives CDR1 LNHDA, CDR2 SQIVND (reference sequence). V lost 7 bases and J lost 7; bases outside the gene matches: 7.

CDR3 DNA sequence: TGTGCCAGCAGTCATCGAAACACTGAAGCTTTCTTT. Its protein is CASSHRNTEAFF. V gene TRBV6-5 combines with J gene TRBJ1-1; no firm D call. CDR1 MNHEY and CDR2 SVGAGI come from the germline V gene. The CDR3 has 12 amino acids. V dropped 5 bases and J dropped 2 bases, with 6 bases sitting between them.

The V and J genes are TRBV6-6 and TRBJ1-6; tentatively, D is TRBD1 (5 bases). Germline CDR1 is MNHNY and CDR2 is SVGAGI (reference sequence). The V and J ends lost 5 bases and 7 bases respectively, with 12 bases between them. This CDR3 is built from 14 residues. This chain's CDR3 is CASSPLGGNSPLHF. In DNA form, the CDR3 reads TGTGCCAGCAGTCCCCTCGGGGGAAATTCACCCCTCCACTTT.

J is TRBJ1-1 and V is TRBV5-5, with unresolved D. CDR1 and CDR2 (germline): SGHKS, YYEKEE (reference sequence). V lost 2 bases, J lost 6 bases, and 11 bases lay in between. CDR3 length equals 13 residues. CDR3 region: CASSFGIISEAFF. The DNA for the CDR3 is TGTGCCAGCAGCTTTGGAATAATCTCTGAAGCTTTCTTT.

The gene calls are TRBV6-6 and TRBJ1-4, with no clear D. The V end lost 4 bases, the J end lost 0 bases, and 9 bases lay between the germline ends. CDR3 length: 15 amino acids. Germline V gene sequence: CDR1 MNHNY, CDR2 SVGAGI (reference sequence). The CDR3 here is CASSWVLATNEKLFF. In nucleotides, the CDR3 is TGTGCCAGCAGTTGGGTACTTGCAACTAATGAAAAACTGTTTTTT.

A few counts support this clone. The rearrangement uses TRBV19 and TRBJ1-1; no clear D. The CDR3 length is 10 residues. Germline CDR1 and CDR2: LNHDA and SQIVND (reference sequence). The ends were cut back, 8 bases at V and 1 base at J, with 2 bases in the middle. The CDR3 spells CASGNTEAFF. CDR3 bases: TGTGCCAGTGGGAACACTGAAGCTTTCTTT.

The rearrangement links TRBV4-3 to TRBJ1-5; no definite D call. This CDR3 has 17 residues. V lost 0 bases to trimming and J lost 0 bases, with 12 bases between them. CDR1 is LGHNA, CDR2 YSLEER, per germline. The CDR3 protein is CASSQDYRTYSNQPQHF. CDR3 in DNA: TGCGCCAGCAGCCAAGATTACAGAACTTATAGCAATCAGCCCCAGCATTTT.

Concerning this clone: A read error may produce the germline difference seen at one junction end. The chain has TRBV7-7 and TRBJ2-1; TRBD2 is a possible D gene (6 bases). Per the germline V gene, CDR1 is SSHAT and CDR2 is FNYEAQ (reference sequence). CDR3 length: 16 amino acids. CDR3 sequence (DNA): TGTGCTAGCAGCCCCCACCTAGCGAGCCTCTACAATGAGCAGTTCTTC. This translates into CASSPHLASLYNEQFF. Drawing the rest from reference TRBV7-7 and TRBJ2-1, the complete variable domain is GAGVSQSPRYKVTKRGQDVTLRCDPISSHATLYWYQQALGQGPEFLTYFNYEAQPDKSGLPSDRFSAERPEGSISTLTIQRTEQRDSAMYRCASSPHLASLYNEQFFGPGTRLTVL.

The chain carries TRBV6-5 and TRBJ2-1, with TRBD2 identical over 14 bases. V lost 5 bases and J lost 8; bases outside the gene matches: 5. CDR1 and CDR2 (germline): MNHEY, SVGAGI. The CDR3 contains 15 residues. CDR3 in amino acids: CASSPTSGRADEQFF. For the CDR3, the DNA is TGTGCCAGCAGTCCGACTAGCGGGAGGGCCGATGAGCAGTTCTTC.

This chain links TRBV7-8 with TRBJ1-5; D remains ambiguous. CDR1 is SGHVS and CDR2 is FQNEAQ in the germline V gene. The CDR3 length is 15 residues. Trimming pared 7 bases from V and 0 bases from J, leaving 13 bases between. The CDR3 is CASTPDGNSNQPQHF. CDR3 DNA: TGTGCCAGCACCCCGGACGGAAATAGCAATCAGCCCCAGCATTTT. Based on the CDR3 plus reference TRBV7-8 and TRBJ1-5, the full variable domain is GAGVSQSPRYKVAKRGQDVALRCDPISGHVSLFWYQQALGQGPEFLTYFQNEAQLDKSGLPSDRFFAERPEGSVSTLKIQRTQQEDSAVYLCASTPDGNSNQPQHFGDGTRLSIL.

This chain joins TRBV29-1 and TRBJ1-1; 7 bases are shared with TRBD1. V trimming: 4 bases; J trimming: 7 bases; junction bases outside the gene matches: 3. The CDR3 contains 11 residues. CDR1 is SQVTM and CDR2 is ANQGSEA in the germline V gene. The CDR3 reads CSVGTGFEAFF. The CDR3 DNA follows: TGCAGCGTTGGGACAGGCTTTGAAGCTTTCTTT.

The chain joins TRBV6-1 to TRBJ1-1; D call uncertain. This CDR3 has 12 amino acids. V was cut by 5 bases and J by 8 bases, with 12 bases left in between. Germline V lookup: CDR1 MNHNS, CDR2 SASEGT. CDR3 coding DNA: TGTGCCAGCAGTTCATATCTGACAGAAGCTTTCTTT. Translating gives CASSSYLTEAFF.